This TCR beta chain appears in the sequencing data of a study of blood T cell repertoires in COVID-19 (dated by TCRdb to 2020 to 2021). Background for the entire study: Samples covering the acute and convalescent phases of COVID-19 were provided by collaborators in the United States, Italy and Spain. The repertoires were released in a freely available public database intended as a resource for research on the immune response to SARS-CoV-2. Where available, HLA class I and class II types were taken from metadata supplied by the sample provider and were not determined by assay-based typing. Samples were obtained from the ongoing ImmuneRACE study (first 160 participants) and from approximately 1,200 subjects provided by 6 global collaborators. Subjects who had been exposed to COVID-19, were actively infected with it, or had recovered from it provided the deeply sampled blood TCRbeta repertoires that made up the dataset. The prospective study material was composed of cDNA or gDNA derived from T cells, B-cell-depleted T cells, or PBMCs. Nearly every sample came with metadata listing a de-identified subject ID, COVID-19 status, age in years and sex. What the study reported, not specific to this receptor: How much clinical and demographic metadata was included differed by source and by participant, and the metadata was provided uncurated.

Collaborating institutions collected whole blood in K2EDTA tubes following their own protocols. For TCRbeta analysis, collaborator samples were shipped as frozen whole blood, as isolated PBMCs, or as DNA extracted from either sample type. From cysteine to phenylalanine, the CDR3 is 15 amino acids long. Only the CDR3 portion is preserved as DNA: 45 bases, with reading frame beginning at the first base. Via the germline V gene, CDR1 is SGHAT and CDR2 FQNNGV. V is trimmed back by 2 bases and J by 9 bases, and the junction contains 9 bases that no gene match accounts for. About this clone: Its cognate antigen has yet to be identified. Base-call qualities are not available, and no considerably larger clone is one nucleotide away.

TCRbeta CDR3 regions were amplified from genomic DNA by means of the immunoSEQ Assay, a bias-controlled multiplex PCR. Per the original workflow: The number of nucleated cells in each sample was estimated by amplification of reference gene primers within the assay. Sequence reads were collapsed and filtered to measure the absolute abundance of every unique TCRbeta CDR3 rearrangement. For each sample, productive Simpson clonality was calculated as the square root of Simpson's diversity index over productive rearrangements. Entries here come from immuneACCESS through TCRdb and include only in-frame sequences with V and J called. Some clones fail to appear in such tables; in the studies checked, an unresolved V gene covers under half of the shortfall, and the cause of the remainder is unknown. V and J calls and clone size are given by that table; D and trimming were obtained from the DNA. The sample yields 53,000 or so clones; approximately 91% were counted once. The top ten clones comprise more than 3% of the sample.

Source material: peripheral blood. The origin of this receptor is a human donor in a cohort sampled during active COVID-19. Recombination joined TRBV11-2 with TRBJ2-4; TRBD2 aligns with 8 central bases. The DNA is as follows: TGTGCCAGCAGCTTAATCGCGGGGGGCGAAGTCATTCAGTACTTC. The translation is CASSLIAGGEVIQYF. Full variable domain (CDR3 extended with the reference TRBV11-2 and TRBJ2-4 proteins): EAGVAQSPRYKIIEKRQSVAFWCNPISGHATLYWYQQILGQGPKLLIQFQNNGVVDDSQLPKDRFSAERLKGVDSTLKIQPAKLEDSAVYLCASSLIAGGEVIQYFGAGTRLSVL.